This TCR beta chain is from a study of T-cell memory formation after mild COVID-19. This clonotype occurred a few times. TCR alpha and TCR beta cDNA libraries carrying sample barcodes and UMIs were produced by 5'RACE using constant-segment primers. From the 5' RACE reads, TCRdb called clonotypes with MiXCR, one entry per CDR3 protein. Of under 200,000 distinct CDR3 sequences in the sample, around 10% were seen once. Germline V lookup: CDR1 SEHNR, CDR2 FQNEAQ (reference sequence). This CDR3 comprises 12 residues. Between the trimmed V and J ends, which lost 1 base and 10 bases, there was a span of 10 bases.

Material for sequencing was PBMCs or a T cell subset sorted from them (not recorded which). This chain joins TRBV7-9 and TRBJ1-1; D is unresolved. The sequence derives from a man in his late teens or twenties who had mild COVID-19 (a few samples of this study predate the infection). Cell type and time point are not known. CDR3 nucleotides: TGTGCCAGCAGCTTAGTGGGAGAGTCAGCTTTCTTT. Translation: CASSLVGESAFF.